This T cell receptor beta chain appears in the sequencing data of a study of blood T cells in healthy people across ages. CDR3 length: 14 residues. The V gene's germline CDR1 is SGHKS and CDR2 YYEKEE (reference sequence). Deletions cut 3 bases from V and 5 bases from J, with 14 bases between. A few counts support this clonotype. It was with a sample-barcoded 5' primer and a J-beta primer mix that a second PCR of about 7 to 12 cycles was run. MiXCR, run by TCRdb on the 5' RACE reads, gives a single entry per CDR3 protein. Of about 1.7 million distinct CDR3 sequences in the sample, 28% are singletons; the top ten hold less than 9.5%.

The material sequenced was blood. The sequence came from a woman in her thirties in good health. This rearrangement joins TRBV5-5 to TRBJ2-5; possible D gene TRBD2, 7 bases. CDR3 bases: TGTGCCAGCAGCTGGGTCGGGGGGCCGGAGACCCAGTACTTC. Translating it yields CASSWVGGPETQYF.